This is a list of T cell receptor beta chains from one sample in a study of monozygotic twins with cystic fibrosis. Here immunoSEQ multiplex PCR was the method, and the copy in TCRdb shows in-frame clones only, minus some. The table lists 39,000 or so clones, about 89% of them singletons. The sample comprised blood. The receptors derive from a boy younger than 10 with cystic fibrosis. Both conserved end residues are part of each CDR3. The order of the fields is J gene, D gene, clone size, V gene, CDR3 DNA, CDR3 protein. The D gene is left open where the match is weak. A row's size may be missing; if present it is once, few, many or a size class.

TRBJ2-7,NA,NA,TRBV5-1,TGCGCCAGCAGCGCCAACAGGGACGGGGAGCAGTACTTC,CASSANRDGEQYF
TRBJ1-2,NA,NA,TRBV7-2,TGTGCCAGCAGCTTAAGTAGGGAGGCCTATGGCTACACCTTC,CASSLSREAYGYTF
TRBJ2-7,TRBD2,NA,TRBV5-4,TGTGCCAGCAGCTTGACCGGGACTATGGGCCACGAGCAGTACTTC,CASSLTGTMGHEQYF
TRBJ1-2,NA,NA,TRBV10-1,TGCGCCAGGAGACAGAGGCTTTATGGCTACACCTTC,CARRQRLYGYTF
TRBJ1-1,NA,NA,TRBV5-1,TGCGCCAGCAGCTTGGGGGCAGGAGGTAACACTGAAGCTTTCTTT,CASSLGAGGNTEAFF
TRBJ2-5,NA,NA,TRBV11-2,TGTGCCAGCAGCTTAGCTGCTGGACAAGAGACCCAGTACTTC,CASSLAAGQETQYF
TRBJ1-4,TRBD1,once,TRBV4-2,TGTGCCAGCAGCCAACAGGGGGCGCCTAATGAAAAACTGTTTTTT,CASSQQGAPNEKLFF
TRBJ1-4,NA,NA,TRBV29-1,TGCAGCGTTGTCGGGGTGAATGAAAAACTGTTTTTT,CSVVGVNEKLFF
TRBJ2-7,NA,NA,TRBV7-9,TGTGCCAGCAGCCGGCAGGGGTACTACGAGCAGTACTTC,CASSRQGYYEQYF
TRBJ1-5,NA,NA,TRBV19,TGTGCCAGTGGCCAGGGCGGCCAGCCCCAGCATTTT,CASGQGGQPQHF
TRBJ1-2,TRBD1,NA,TRBV4-2,TGTGCCAGCAGCCAAGGGGGGGGGACAGGGCAATTCCCCAGCACCTTC,CASSQGGGTGQFPSTF
TRBJ1-1,TRBD1,NA,TRBV27,TGTGCCAGCAGTTTAAGGACAGGGGGCGTTGAAGCTTTCTTT,CASSLRTGGVEAFF
TRBJ2-2,NA,NA,TRBV5-1,TGCGCCAGCAGCTTGGTTCAGACCGCCGGGGAGCTGTTTTTT,CASSLVQTAGELFF
TRBJ1-2,NA,NA,TRBV4-1,TGCGCCAGCAGCCACGCGGCGCCGGTTGAGGGCTACACCTTC,CASSHAAPVEGYTF
TRBJ1-5,NA,NA,TRBV6-5,TGTGCCAGCAGTTACTCCTTGGGATCCGATCAGCCCCAGCATTTT,CASSYSLGSDQPQHF
TRBJ1-4,TRBD1,NA,TRBV6-1,TGTGCCAGCAGTGATGGGACAGGGTCCCCTGAAAAACTGTTTTTT,CASSDGTGSPEKLFF
TRBJ1-1,NA,once,TRBV6-5,TGTGCCAGCCGTAGCCACAGGGCCACTGAAGCTTTCTTT,CASRSHRATEAFF
TRBJ2-2,TRBD2,NA,TRBV7-3,TGTGCCAGCAGCTTCCTAGCGGGGACCGGGGAGCTGTTTTTT,CASSFLAGTGELFF
TRBJ1-5,NA,few,TRBV7-9,TGTGCCAGCAGCTCGACAGGAGGTAATCAGCCCCAGCATTTT,CASSSTGGNQPQHF
TRBJ2-2,NA,NA,TRBV29-1,TGCAGCGGAGAGACTAGCAGGGGCGGGGAGCTGTTTTTT,CSGETSRGGELFF
TRBJ1-2,NA,NA,TRBV4-1,TGCGCCAGCAGCCAAGATGATGCGGGCCCCCTTACGGATGGCTACACCTTC,CASSQDDAGPLTDGYTF
TRBJ1-4,NA,NA,TRBV6-6,TGTGCCAGCACCTTCCAGGCATTTAATGAAAAACTGTTTTTT,CASTFQAFNEKLFF
TRBJ2-6,NA,NA,TRBV6-5,TGTGCCAGCAGTTACTCTAGATCTGGGGCCAACGTCCTGACTTTC,CASSYSRSGANVLTF
TRBJ1-6,NA,NA,TRBV14,TGTGCCAGCAGCCAAGGAGGAACAGGGCCCTCCTATAATTCACCCCTCCACTTT,CASSQGGTGPSYNSPLHF
TRBJ1-1,NA,NA,TRBV5-6,TGTGCCAGCAGCTTGCCAGGGATGGGCACTGAAGCTTTCTTT,CASSLPGMGTEAFF
TRBJ1-5,NA,once,TRBV21-1,TGTGCCAGCAGCACAAAACGTAGGTATTCGGGGGGGAGGAGCAATCAGCCCCAGCATTTT,CASSTKRRYSGGRSNQPQHF
TRBJ2-7,NA,NA,TRBV6-1,TGTGCCAGCAGTGAACGGGGTGGCGTAGGACTCCCCTACGAGCAGTACTTC,CASSERGGVGLPYEQYF
TRBJ1-2,NA,once,TRBV27,TGTGCCAGCAGTCATCCCACGGACAGCTCCGGTGGCTACACCTTC,CASSHPTDSSGGYTF
TRBJ1-2,NA,NA,TRBV7-2,TGTGCCAGCAGCTTAGGGGCAGAGGACTATGGCTACACCTTC,CASSLGAEDYGYTF
TRBJ1-6,TRBD1,NA,TRBV5-1,TGCGCCAGCAGCCTCGGACAGGGAGGTTCACCCCTCCACTTT,CASSLGQGGSPLHF
TRBJ2-5,NA,NA,TRBV5-1,TGCGCCAGCAGCTTGGATACCGGGACCCAGTACTTC,CASSLDTGTQYF
TRBJ1-2,NA,NA,TRBV7-9,TGTGCCAGCAGCTCCGATCCTACCAGCAAGCGGCCTAACTATGGCTACACCTTC,CASSSDPTSKRPNYGYTF
TRBJ1-1,NA,NA,TRBV6-5,TGTGCCAGCAGTTTTCCGGGGAACACTGAAGCTTTCTTT,CASSFPGNTEAFF
TRBJ2-7,TRBD1,NA,TRBV27,TGTGCCAGCAGTTTAGGACAGGGGAGTTTGGACGAGCAGTACTTC,CASSLGQGSLDEQYF
TRBJ1-1,TRBD1,NA,TRBV9,TGTGCCAGCAGCGTAGAGGGGACAGTTAACACTGAAGCTTTCTTT,CASSVEGTVNTEAFF
TRBJ1-5,TRBD1,NA,TRBV4-1,TGCGCCAGCAGCCAAGAGGGACAGGGGTCGAGTAGCAATCAGCCCCAGCATTTT,CASSQEGQGSSSNQPQHF